Listed below are T cell receptor beta chains from one sample, sequenced in a study of cytomegalovirus exposure and HLA in healthy donors. Data came from immunoSEQ multiplex PCR; TCRdb stores just in-frame clones and leaves some out. The table lists roughly 200,000 clones, 85% to 90% of them singletons. Material for sequencing was PBMCs. The receptor source for this set is a woman under 30 in good health and CMV-seronegative. Both conserved end residues are trimmed from each CDR3. Rows may omit the clone size; those that give it use once, few, many or a size class.

size: -
J: TRBJ2-1
V: TRBV19
CDR3: ASSPSGLAESNEQF

size: -
J: TRBJ1-1
V: TRBV7-9
CDR3: ASSPRRNLNTEAF

size: -
J: TRBJ1-5
V: TRBV5-6
CDR3: ASSLNGEAGEQPQH

size: -
J: TRBJ2-7
V: TRBV7-6
CDR3: ASSLGGGGVSYEQY

size: -
J: TRBJ1-1
V: TRBV5-6
CDR3: ASSLTDRGRGNTEAF

size: -
J: TRBJ2-7
V: TRBV7-9
CDR3: ASSYTRDRGYEQY

size: -
J: TRBJ1-2
V: TRBV7-2
CDR3: ASRSQITGVGYGYT

size: -
J: TRBJ2-1
V: TRBV27
CDR3: ATGIDHRANEQF

size: -
J: TRBJ2-7
V: TRBV27
CDR3: ASTNIGTGINEQY

size: once
J: TRBJ2-6
V: TRBV2
CDR3: ASVGTGGAGANVLT

size: -
J: TRBJ2-7
V: TRBV7-9
CDR3: ASSLELDSYEQY

size: -
J: TRBJ2-1
V: TRBV9
CDR3: ASSAQGSSYNEQF

size: -
J: TRBJ2-1
V: TRBV4-3
CDR3: ASSPETPGRGPYNEQF

size: -
J: TRBJ2-1
V: TRBV27
CDR3: ASSFPESPYNEQF

size: -
J: TRBJ2-4
V: TRBV7-9
CDR3: ASSYEAQIMHIQY

size: -
J: TRBJ2-1
V: TRBV27
CDR3: ASSASRVAGGSSYNEQF

size: once
J: TRBJ2-5
V: TRBV2
CDR3: ASSSEIWLAGSQETQY

size: -
J: TRBJ2-7
V: TRBV9
CDR3: ASSSPRGTGSTYEQY

size: -
J: TRBJ2-1
V: TRBV4-1
CDR3: ASLAGENNEQF

size: -
J: TRBJ2-7
V: TRBV2
CDR3: ASDKGDTTYEQY

size: -
J: TRBJ2-1
V: TRBV27
CDR3: ASSLSSGRNEQF

size: -
J: TRBJ1-1
V: TRBV7-8
CDR3: ASSFLEGAGGAF

size: -
J: TRBJ1-2
V: TRBV2
CDR3: AGGQGDYGYT

size: -
J: TRBJ2-1
V: TRBV11-3
CDR3: ASSQRLASGYNEQF

size: -
J: -
V: TRBV5-4
CDR3: ASSIRDFDEQY

size: -
J: TRBJ1-1
V: TRBV7-9
CDR3: ASSPYDREREAF

size: -
J: TRBJ1-1
V: TRBV19
CDR3: ATGTGGLTEAF

size: once
J: TRBJ2-7
V: TRBV5-6
CDR3: ASSFGTGGCEQY

size: -
J: TRBJ2-3
V: TRBV9
CDR3: ASSSPSGWPEDTQY

size: -
J: TRBJ2-2
V: TRBV4-1
CDR3: ASSRGGNTGELF

size: -
J: TRBJ2-1
V: TRBV2
CDR3: ASSVRDRVYEQF

size: -
J: TRBJ2-1
V: TRBV7-9
CDR3: ASSHRETSGANEQF